In its sample, the clone carrying this T cell receptor (beta chain) was seen a few times. Its target is unknown. Study outcomes and limitations: Tumor Tregs overlapped most with tumor, then blood, naive CD4+ cells. Tumor memory CD4+ T cell TCR gene usage was found to cluster with blood and lymph node memory CD4+ cells and with lymph node naive CD4+ cells.

The CDR3 is 15 residues long. Per the germline V gene, CDR1 is LGHNA and CDR2 is YNFKEQ. Trimming removed 0 bases from V and 1 base from J, with 9 bases in between. Semi-nested PCR with Nested Universal Primer A followed constant-region reverse priming of full-length variable regions. Each CDR3 protein gets one entry after TCRdb re-called the 5' RACE reads with MiXCR. The sample has about 34,000 distinct CDR3 sequences; approximately 24% are singletons. V and J are TRBV4-2 and TRBJ1-2; D uncertain. The receptor comes from a female donor with breast cancer. The source material was naive CD4+ T cells sorted from a lymph node. Indicated subset: naive CD4+ T cells, CD4+CD45RA+CD25-. The CDR3: CASSQDRDLNYGYTF. CDR3 DNA sequence: TGTGCCAGCAGCCAAGATCGGGATCTTAACTATGGCTACACCTTC.